The rows below give T cell receptor beta chains drawn from one sample of a study of PD-1 blockade in classical Hodgkin lymphoma. Profiling relied on immunoSEQ multiplex PCR, and the TCRdb table lists in-frame clones only, not all of them. The sample has around 43,000 clones; about three quarters are singletons. The material was peripheral blood mononuclear cells (PBMCs), obtained at baseline. These receptors were obtained from a human donor with classical Hodgkin lymphoma. CDR3s include the opening cysteine and the closing phenylalanine or tryptophan. The D gene is left open where the match is weak. Expanded clones are given a class, and other clones once, few, many or no size at all.

d_gene,len,j_gene,abundance,v_gene,CDR3aa,CDR3nt
.,12,TRBJ1-5,.,TRBV7-3,CASSLALQPQHF,TGTGCCAGCAGCTTAGCGCTTCAGCCCCAGCATTTT
.,15,TRBJ2-7,.,TRBV6-6,CASSQGNGGVPEQYF,TGTGCCAGCAGCCAGGGGAACGGTGGCGTACCCGAGCAGTACTTC
.,13,TRBJ2-2,.,TRBV27,CASSLTDPGELFF,TGTGCCAGCAGTTTGACAGATCCTGGGGAGCTGTTTTTT
.,13,TRBJ1-1,.,TRBV19,CASSGLAWTEAFF,TGTGCCAGTAGTGGGCTGGCCTGGACTGAAGCTTTCTTT
.,12,TRBJ1-5,once,TRBV6-1,CASSFSNQPQHF,TGTGCCAGCAGTTTTAGCAATCAGCCCCAGCATTTT
TRBD2,17,TRBJ2-1,.,TRBV10-3,CAISETSLAGGYNEQFF,TGTGCCATCAGTGAGACGAGCCTAGCGGGGGGGTACAATGAGCAGTTCTTC
.,15,TRBJ1-1,.,TRBV19,CASSISWSARTEAFF,TGTGCCAGTAGTATAAGCTGGTCCGCGCGCACTGAAGCTTTCTTT
TRBD2,18,TRBJ2-1,.,TRBV7-6,CASSLEPPGGLSYNEQFF,TGTGCCAGCAGCTTAGAACCCCCGGGGGGGCTTTCCTACAATGAGCAGTTCTTC
.,13,TRBJ1-5,.,TRBV9,CASSVRGGQPQHF,TGTGCCAGCAGCGTCAGGGGCGGGCAGCCCCAGCATTTT
TRBD2,16,TRBJ2-1,.,TRBV11-3,CASSLDMGGDYNEQFF,TGTGCCAGCAGCTTAGATATGGGGGGGGACTACAATGAGCAGTTCTTC
.,14,TRBJ2-7,once,TRBV6-5,CASINRDKPYEQYF,TGTGCCAGCATAAACCGGGACAAACCCTACGAGCAGTACTTC
.,13,TRBJ2-7,.,TRBV19,CASSIRGEYEQYF,TGTGCCAGTAGTATAAGAGGGGAGTACGAGCAGTACTTC
.,13,TRBJ1-1,.,TRBV7-2,CASSVTANTEAFF,TGTGCCAGCAGCGTAACAGCGAACACTGAAGCTTTCTTT
.,14,TRBJ1-2,.,TRBV2,CASKRTGTELGYTF,TGTGCCAGCAAACGAACCGGGACGGAGTTGGGCTACACCTTC
.,15,TRBJ2-5,few,TRBV7-8,CASSLGDGSWETQYF,TGTGCCAGCAGCTTAGGGGACGGCTCATGGGAGACCCAGTACTTC
.,13,TRBJ2-3,.,TRBV6-6,CASSYPPPDTQYF,TGTGCCAGCAGTTACCCCCCCCCAGATACGCAGTATTTT
.,15,TRBJ2-3,.,TRBV7-2,CASSRSTGPTDTQYF,TGTGCCAGCAGTCGTTCGACAGGACCGACAGATACGCAGTATTTT
TRBD1,12,TRBJ1-1,.,TRBV29-1,CSAARQGAEAFF,TGCAGCGCAGCTAGACAGGGGGCGGAAGCTTTCTTT
.,14,TRBJ2-5,.,TRBV5-6,CASSGGEAGETQYF,TGTGCCAGCAGTGGCGGGGAGGCGGGAGAGACCCAGTACTTC
.,17,TRBJ2-3,.,TRBV6-1,CASSERGSGLSTDTQYF,TGTGCCAGCAGTGAAAGGGGGTCAGGGCTTAGCACAGATACGCAGTATTTT
.,12,TRBJ1-6,large,TRBV5-1,CASSLGGSPLHF,TGCGCCAGCAGCTTGGGAGGTTCACCCCTCCACTTT
.,14,TRBJ1-2,many,TRBV6-1,CASTQLVGFSGYTF,TGTGCCAGCACGCAATTGGTCGGATTCAGTGGCTACACCTTC
TRBD1,15,TRBJ2-1,.,TRBV19,CASSIVGQAYNEQFF,TGTGCCAGTAGTATAGTAGGACAGGCTTACAATGAGCAGTTCTTC
.,13,TRBJ1-2,.,TRBV6-5,CASSDSRLGGYTF,TGTGCCAGCAGCGACAGCCGGCTAGGGGGCTACACCTTC
.,13,TRBJ1-5,few,TRBV2,CASKGLENQPQHF,TGTGCCAGCAAGGGGCTCGAAAATCAGCCCCAGCATTTT
TRBD2,16,TRBJ2-1,.,TRBV9,CASSVGGGGAEGEQFF,TGTGCCAGCAGCGTAGGAGGCGGGGGGGCCGAGGGTGAGCAGTTCTTC
.,14,TRBJ2-5,.,TRBV6-5,CASSLLEGMETQYF,TGTGCCAGCAGTTTACTCGAGGGGATGGAGACCCAGTACTTC
.,17,TRBJ2-1,.,TRBV5-1,CASSSRRDSSSYNEQFF,TGCGCCAGCAGCTCCCGAAGAGACTCGAGCTCCTACAATGAGCAGTTCTTC
TRBD1,17,TRBJ1-5,.,TRBV2,CASTGTGALDSNQPQHF,TGTGCCAGCACTGGGACAGGGGCGTTAGATAGCAATCAGCCCCAGCATTTT
.,12,TRBJ1-4,.,TRBV4-3,CASSQDHEKLFF,TGCGCCAGCAGCCAAGATCACGAAAAACTGTTTTTT
.,13,TRBJ2-1,.,TRBV7-9,CASSPGHPNEQFF,TGTGCCAGCAGCCCCGGGCACCCCAATGAGCAGTTCTTC
.,17,TRBJ1-3,once,TRBV7-2,CASSLGGSLGSGNTIYF,TGTGCCAGCAGCTTGGGGGGGTCCCTAGGCTCTGGAAACACCATATATTTT
.,14,TRBJ1-2,.,TRBV6-1,CASSLSVDFYGYTF,TGTGCCAGCAGTTTATCTGTGGATTTCTATGGCTACACCTTC
.,13,TRBJ2-7,few,TRBV30,CAWSGETYYEQYF,TGTGCCTGGAGTGGCGAGACCTACTACGAGCAGTACTTC
.,15,TRBJ2-1,.,TRBV5-6,CASSSGWSSYNEQFF,TGTGCCAGCAGCTCAGGATGGAGTTCCTATAATGAGCAGTTCTTC
.,15,TRBJ1-6,.,TRBV19,CASSIDRNIGSPLHF,TGTGCCAGTAGTATAGATCGCAATATCGGTTCACCCCTCCACTTT
.,16,TRBJ2-7,.,TRBV7-8,CASSLQGGAASYEQYF,TGTGCCAGCAGCTTACAGGGAGGCGCGGCCTCCTACGAGCAGTACTTC
.,11,TRBJ1-2,.,TRBV7-9,CASSLGTFYTF,TGTGCCAGCAGCCTTGGGACCTTCTACACCTTC
.,13,TRBJ2-3,.,TRBV29-1,CSVVQGGTDTQYF,TGCAGCGTTGTTCAAGGGGGCACAGATACGCAGTATTTT
.,16,TRBJ2-3,.,TRBV7-8,CASSLIPAGSTDTQYF,TGTGCCAGCAGCTTAATTCCGGCGGGGAGCACAGATACGCAGTATTTT